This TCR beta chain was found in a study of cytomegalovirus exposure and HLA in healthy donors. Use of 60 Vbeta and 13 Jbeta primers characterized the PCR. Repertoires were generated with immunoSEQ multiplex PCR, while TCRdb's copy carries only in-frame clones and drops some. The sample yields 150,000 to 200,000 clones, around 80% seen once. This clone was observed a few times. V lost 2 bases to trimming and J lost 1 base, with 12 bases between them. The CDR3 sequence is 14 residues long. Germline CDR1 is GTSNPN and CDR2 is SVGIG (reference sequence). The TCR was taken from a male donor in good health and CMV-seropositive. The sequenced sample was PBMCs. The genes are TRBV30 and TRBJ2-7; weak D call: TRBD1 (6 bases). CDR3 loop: CAWSPYRVSYEQYF. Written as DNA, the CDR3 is TGTGCCTGGAGTCCGTACAGGGTGTCCTACGAGCAGTACTTC.